This T cell receptor beta chain stems from a study of early T cells in non-severe SARS-CoV-2 infection (dated by TCRdb to about 2021). As for the study more broadly: Bulk RNA from unsorted whole blood was used for TCR sequencing, so alpha and beta chains could not be paired. Overall study results and their limits: VDJdb matching was skewed toward anti-spike CD8 responses and likely underestimated virus-specific expansions, missing private and CD4 specificities.

This was a case-control study nested in a cohort of healthcare workers in London, UK, who had nasopharyngeal swab PCR tests and blood samples taken every week. Healthcare workers were recruited during the week of the UK lockdown, between 23 and 31 March 2020, and followed weekly for up to about 15 weeks. The library was obtained by 5' RACE. Sequenced using a NextSeq 500. In the TCR library protocol, unique molecular identifiers were attached to individual cDNA molecules to correct for PCR bias and sequencing error. Both TCR alpha and beta chains were sequenced, and tight co-correlation was observed between alpha and beta sequence abundances in each sample. The study's own analysis went as follows. V gene, J gene and CDR3 annotation of TCR sequences was performed with Decombinator V4. TCRs were defined as expanded if a significant change between any two time points was detected under a Poisson model with p below 0.0001. TCR abundances were normalised to the total number of TCRs sequenced per sample and were expressed as counts per million. TRAV1-2 paired with TRAJ12, TRAJ20 or TRAJ33 defined MAIT TCRs, while TRAV10 paired with TRAJ18 defined iNKT TCRs. A search of VDJdb, accessed on 1 November 2021, was run for TCRs annotated to CMV, EBV and SARS-CoV-2, with TCRs annotated for multiple antigens excluded. TCRdb passed the public sequencing reads through fastp at Q25 and MiXCR, retaining productive beta sequences. Rows with a matching CDR3 protein are joined into one entry that keeps the most common DNA and genes. The authors' filters were not applied to this entry. This sample lists under 100,000 distinct CDR3 sequences; roughly 15% were detected once. Jointly, the top ten make up around 1.5% of the sample.

The CDR3 contains 17 residues, cysteine and phenylalanine counted. Solely the CDR3 DNA is kept, with 51 bases framed from the first base. The junction shows trimming of 2 bases on V and 1 base on J, plus 17 bases between the germline ends. CDR1 and CDR2 are drawn from the germline V gene: SGHVS, FNYEAQ. Points on this clonotype: The specificity of this receptor is unknown. No per-base quality is available; no much larger clone lies one base away.

What was sequenced was whole blood. The origin of this receptor is an adult who was a healthcare worker with PCR-confirmed SARS-CoV-2 infection or an uninfected control (not recorded which). Rearrangement joined TRBV7-6 to TRBJ2-5; perhaps TRBD1 is the D gene, with 6 bases matching. The CDR3 protein: CASSLTAYRDGQETQYF. The DNA is TGTGCCAGCAGCTTAACGGCCTACAGGGATGGCCAAGAGACCCAGTACTTC.